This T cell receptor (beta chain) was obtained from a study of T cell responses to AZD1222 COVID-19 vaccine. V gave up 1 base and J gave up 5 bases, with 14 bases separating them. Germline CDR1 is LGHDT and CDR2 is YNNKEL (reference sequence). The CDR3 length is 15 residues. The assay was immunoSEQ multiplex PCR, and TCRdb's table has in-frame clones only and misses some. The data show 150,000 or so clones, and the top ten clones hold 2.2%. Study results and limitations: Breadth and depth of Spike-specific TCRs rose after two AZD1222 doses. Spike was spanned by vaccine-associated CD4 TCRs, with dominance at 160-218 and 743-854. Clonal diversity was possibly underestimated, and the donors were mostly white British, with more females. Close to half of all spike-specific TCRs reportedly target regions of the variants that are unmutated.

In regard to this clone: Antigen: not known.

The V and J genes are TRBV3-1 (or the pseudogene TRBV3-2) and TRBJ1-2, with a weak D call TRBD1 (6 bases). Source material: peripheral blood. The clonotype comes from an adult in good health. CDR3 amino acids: CASSQGGRGGYGYTF. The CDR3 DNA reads TGTGCCAGCAGCCAAGGGGGCAGGGGAGGGTATGGCTACACCTTC.